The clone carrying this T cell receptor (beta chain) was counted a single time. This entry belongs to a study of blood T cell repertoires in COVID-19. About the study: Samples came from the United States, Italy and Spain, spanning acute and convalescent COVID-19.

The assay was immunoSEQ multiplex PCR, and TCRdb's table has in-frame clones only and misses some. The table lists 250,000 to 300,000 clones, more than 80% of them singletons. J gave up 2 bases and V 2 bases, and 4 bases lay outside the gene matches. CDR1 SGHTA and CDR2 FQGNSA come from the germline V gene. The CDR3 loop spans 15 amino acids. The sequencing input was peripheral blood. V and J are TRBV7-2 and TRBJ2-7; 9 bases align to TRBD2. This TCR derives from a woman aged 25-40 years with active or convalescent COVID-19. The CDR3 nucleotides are TGTGCCAGCAGCTTATCGAGCGGGGGGCCCTACGAGCAGTACTTC. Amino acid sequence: CASSLSSGGPYEQYF.